This is a list of T cell receptor beta chains from one sample in a study of shared clonotypes between healthy human individuals. The data were produced by immunoSEQ multiplex PCR, yet TCRdb's version contains in-frame clones alone and is incomplete. The table records some 470,000 clones, around 80% of them present only once. Specimen: PBMCs. These receptors were collected from a woman between 40 and 50 years old in good health. Some clones in this sample may be carry-over from other donors' samples. Each CDR3 is given with its conserved first and last residue. Each record gives: clone size, V gene, D gene, J gene, CDR3 DNA, CDR3 protein. The D gene is left open where the match is weak. Expanded clones get a size class; other rows say once, few or many, or leave the size out.

.	TRBV5-1	TRBD1	TRBJ1-1	TGCGCCAGCAGCTGGGGACAGGGGGTGAACACTGAAGCTTTCTTT	CASSWGQGVNTEAFF
.	TRBV28	.	TRBJ1-1	TGTGCCAGCCGGGAAGTCAGGGAAACTGAAGCTTTCTTT	CASREVRETEAFF
.	TRBV9	.	TRBJ2-1	TGTGCCAGCAGCGTGGCAGGGTACCCTTACAATGAGCAGTTCTTC	CASSVAGYPYNEQFF
.	TRBV6-6	TRBD1	TRBJ1-1	TGTGCCAGCAGTACAGGGGCGATGAACACTGAAGCTTTCTTT	CASSTGAMNTEAFF
.	TRBV15	.	TRBJ2-1	TGTGCCACCAGCATTACGAAGACTAAACCCTACAATGAGCAGTTCTTC	CATSITKTKPYNEQFF
.	TRBV28	.	TRBJ1-1	TGTGCCAGCAGTTTTTGGAACACTGAAGCTTTCTTT	CASSFWNTEAFF
many	TRBV18	.	TRBJ1-2	TGTGCCAGCTCAACCAGCGCGGAAAGCTACACCTTC	CASSTSAESYTF
.	TRBV9	.	TRBJ2-7	TGTGCCAGCAGCGTAGATGCGGGATGGGCCTACGAGCAGTACTTC	CASSVDAGWAYEQYF
few	TRBV27	.	TRBJ2-7	TGTGCCAGCAGCCCTGGGGACACCTCCTACGAGCAGTACTTC	CASSPGDTSYEQYF
once	TRBV11-2	TRBD2	TRBJ2-5	TGTGCCAGCAGCTTACGGACTAGCGGGCTATACTTC	CASSLRTSGLYF
.	TRBV5-4	TRBD1	TRBJ1-1	TGTGCCAGCAGCTCCCCGGGACAGGGGGACACTGAAGCTTTCTTT	CASSSPGQGDTEAFF
.	TRBV4-1	.	TRBJ2-5	TGCGCCAGCAGCCAAGAGTGGGGTAGCGGAGGGCGGGAGACCCAGTACTTC	CASSQEWGSGGRETQYF
.	TRBV2	.	TRBJ2-4	TGTGCCAGCAGTGAAAACATTCAGTACTTC	CASSENIQYF
many	TRBV18	TRBD1	TRBJ2-7	TGTGCCAGCTCAGCCCGGACAGGGTTCGAGCAGTACTTC	CASSARTGFEQYF
.	TRBV25-1	.	TRBJ1-4	TGTGCCAGCAGTACCCTTCAGGGCCCAACTAATGAAAAACTGTTTTTT	CASSTLQGPTNEKLFF
.	TRBV7-3	.	TRBJ1-1	TGTGCCAGCAGCTTCGGCGGGAACACTGAAGCTTTCTTT	CASSFGGNTEAFF
.	TRBV6-1	.	TRBJ2-2	TGTGCCAACAGGGGGGGCAGGGGCACCGGGGAGCTGTTTTTT	CANRGGRGTGELFF
.	TRBV6-5	.	TRBJ2-2	TGTGCCAGCAGTTACAGTAGGCGGGCCGGGGAGCTGTTTTTT	CASSYSRRAGELFF
.	TRBV28	TRBD1	TRBJ1-1	TGTGCCAGCAGCGGGAAGGGACAGAGAGCTTTCTTT	CASSGKGQRAFF
.	TRBV19	.	TRBJ2-2	TGTGCCAGTAGTAGCCGGGCCGCCGGGGAGCTGTTTTTT	CASSSRAAGELFF
.	TRBV9	TRBD1	TRBJ1-2	TGTGCCAGCAGCCCTCGGGACAGCCCGGTAGGTGGCTACACCTTC	CASSPRDSPVGGYTF
many	TRBV7-9	TRBD2	TRBJ2-1	TGTGCCAGCAGCCTTAGCGGGGCCTCCTACAATGAGCAGTTCTTC	CASSLSGASYNEQFF
few	TRBV11-2	TRBD2	TRBJ2-7	TGTGCCAGCAGCTTAGCGTCCCACCGGGGGTCTAGCGGGAGCTACGAGCAGTACTTC	CASSLASHRGSSGSYEQYF
.	TRBV5-6	TRBD2	TRBJ2-5	TGTGCCAGCAGCTCGCCGACTAGCGGGAGGCCGCCCTACTTC	CASSSPTSGRPPYF
.	TRBV6-5	.	TRBJ2-1	TGTGCCAGCACCCGCGGACAGAACAATGAGCAGTTCTTC	CASTRGQNNEQFF
.	TRBV30	.	TRBJ2-6	TGTGCCTGGAGTTCGGGGGTACGAGGGGCCAACGTCCTGACTTTC	CAWSSGVRGANVLTF
.	TRBV11-2	.	TRBJ2-5	TGTGCCAGCAGCCCGGAAGAGACCCAGTACTTC	CASSPEETQYF
.	TRBV5-6	TRBD1	TRBJ1-1	TGTGCCAGCAACACTATTGACAGGGTTAGCACTGAAGCTTTCTTT	CASNTIDRVSTEAFF
.	TRBV7-2	TRBD1	TRBJ1-2	TGTGCCAGCAGCCCGGGGACAGGGGGAATCTATGGCTACACCTTC	CASSPGTGGIYGYTF
once	TRBV7-2	TRBD2	TRBJ2-7	TGTGCCAGCAGCCCTGCGACTAGCCCTTTTTTTTACTACGAGCAGTACTTC	CASSPATSPFFYYEQYF
.	TRBV29-1	.	TRBJ2-7	TGCAGCGCTTGGGCTAACGAGCAGTACTTC	CSAWANEQYF
.	TRBV6-1	.	TRBJ2-7	TGTGCCAGCTGTCCCACCCGAGTAAACGAGCAGTACTTC	CASCPTRVNEQYF
.	TRBV7-2	TRBD1	TRBJ2-7	TGTGCCAGCAGCTCCCCGGACAGGGGGCGTTGGGAGCAGTACTTC	CASSSPDRGRWEQYF
.	TRBV5-4	.	TRBJ2-2	TGTGCCAGCAGCAATTTAGGGGGGACACAGATCACCGGGGAGCTGTTTTTT	CASSNLGGTQITGELFF
.	TRBV28	.	TRBJ2-5	TGTGCCAGCAGACTGTCGGGGGGCAGGGGAGTTCGGGAGACCCAGTACTTC	CASRLSGGRGVRETQYF
many	TRBV5-1	.	TRBJ1-1	TGCGCCAGCAGCAGGGGAGAAAATGAAGCTTTCTTT	CASSRGENEAFF
.	TRBV9	TRBD2	TRBJ2-1	TGTGCCAGCAGCGGCCCGGGACTAGCGGCACCGAGCTCCTACAATGAGCAGTTCTTC	CASSGPGLAAPSSYNEQFF
.	TRBV19	TRBD2	TRBJ2-1	TGTGCCAGTAGTATAACCCTAGCGGGAACCTACAATGAGCAGTTCTTC	CASSITLAGTYNEQFF
.	TRBV9	TRBD2	TRBJ2-7	TGTGCCAGCAGCGCCGGGACTAGGCGGCACGAGCAGTACTTC	CASSAGTRRHEQYF
.	TRBV9	TRBD2	TRBJ2-2	TGTGCCAGCAGCGTTAGTAGCGGGGGAACCGGGGAGCTGTTTTTT	CASSVSSGGTGELFF
few	TRBV6-5	.	TRBJ1-1	TGTGCCAGCAGAGGGGGGAACACTGAAGCTTTCTTT	CASRGGNTEAFF